This T cell receptor beta chain appears in the sequencing data of a study of T-cell reconstitution after alpha-beta-depleted transplantation in children. This CDR3 region has 13 residues. V lost 3 bases and J 4 bases, leaving 8 bases between the germline ends. Unique molecular identifiers were used to barcode this TCRbeta library. From the PCR reads, TCRdb called clonotypes with MiXCR, one entry per CDR3 protein. This table holds under 450,000 distinct CDR3 sequences, less than 15% found once. This sample comprised PBMCs, obtained from the stem cell graft. This chain links TRBV12-3 or TRBV12-4 with TRBJ2-3, with D uncertain. This TCR derives from a human donor who donated a stem cell graft to a child with Fanconi anemia. CDR3 in amino acids: CASSFRVSDTQYF. CDR3 nucleotides: TGTGCCAGCAGTTTTCGGGTCTCAGATACGCAGTATTTT.